Listed below are T cell receptor beta chains from one sample, sequenced in a study of CD8+ T cells in alopecia areata. Sequencing was performed with immunoSEQ multiplex PCR; in TCRdb, only in-frame clones are kept and a portion is missing. This table has around 200,000 clones, roughly 63% appearing once. The sample consisted of CD4+ T cells sorted from blood, taken at week 0. All receptors derive from a human donor with alopecia areata. The CDR3 runs from the conserved cysteine through the conserved F or W. The D gene is left open where the match is weak. Clone size appears in some rows only: once, few, many, or a class for an expanded clone.

V	size	J	D	CDR3	DNA
TRBV5-6	few	TRBJ2-7	NA	CASSGTSYEQYF	TGTGCCAGCAGCGGGACATCCTACGAGCAGTACTTC
TRBV27	NA	TRBJ2-5	NA	CASSLRIGETQYF	TGTGCCAGCAGTTTAAGGATTGGGGAGACCCAGTACTTC
TRBV4-1	NA	TRBJ1-2	TRBD1	CASSRDRGDGYTF	TGCGCCAGCAGCCGCGACAGGGGGGACGGCTACACCTTC
TRBV2	NA	TRBJ2-5	NA	CASWVGETQYF	TGTGCCAGCTGGGTAGGAGAGACCCAGTACTTC
TRBV4-3	NA	TRBJ1-2	TRBD1	CASSQRDRDNYGYTF	TGCGCCAGCAGCCAACGGGACAGGGATAACTATGGCTACACCTTC
TRBV2	medium-sized	TRBJ2-1	TRBD2	CASRPPPRLAGGNEQFF	TGTGCCAGCAGACCTCCTCCCCGACTAGCGGGGGGTAATGAGCAGTTCTTC
TRBV14	NA	TRBJ1-1	NA	CASSQVRGTEAFF	TGTGCCAGCAGCCAAGTCAGGGGCACTGAAGCTTTCTTT
TRBV7-2	NA	TRBJ1-1	TRBD1	CASSLDGQGNTEAFF	TGTGCCAGCAGCCTAGACGGACAGGGGAACACTGAAGCTTTCTTT
TRBV5-1	NA	TRBJ2-1	TRBD2	CASSPSGGAYEQFF	TGCGCCAGCAGTCCTAGCGGGGGGGCGTATGAGCAGTTCTTC
TRBV2	NA	TRBJ1-6	TRBD1	CASSAVGQGNSPLHF	TGTGCCAGCAGCGCGGTGGGACAGGGGAATTCACCCCTCCACTTT
TRBV20-1	NA	TRBJ2-7	NA	CSAPDRNEQYF	TGCAGTGCTCCGGACAGAAACGAGCAGTACTTC
TRBV2	NA	TRBJ1-2	NA	CASSPDASFYGYTF	TGTGCCAGCAGTCCGGACGCGAGCTTCTATGGCTACACCTTC
TRBV2	once	TRBJ2-6	NA	CASTESGANVLTF	TGTGCCAGCACCGAGTCTGGGGCCAACGTCCTGACTTTC
TRBV16	NA	TRBJ1-6	TRBD1	CASSTRGTGDQSLHF	TGTGCCAGCAGCACGAGAGGGACAGGGGACCAGTCCCTCCACTTT
TRBV7-8	few	TRBJ1-1	NA	CASSLGFSTEAFF	TGTGCCAGCAGCTTAGGGTTTTCTACTGAAGCTTTCTTT
TRBV11-2	NA	TRBJ1-4	TRBD1	CASSLGTGGSNEKLFF	TGTGCCAGCAGCTTGGGGACAGGGGGAAGTAATGAAAAACTGTTTTTT
TRBV4-2	once	TRBJ2-7	TRBD2	CASSQGTSGASYEQYF	TGTGCCAGCAGCCAAGGGACTAGCGGGGCCTCCTACGAGCAGTACTTC
TRBV28	once	TRBJ1-2	NA	CASSSRQPPYGYTF	TGTGCCAGCAGTTCCCGACAGCCCCCTTATGGCTACACCTTC
TRBV6-5	NA	TRBJ2-5	NA	CASSYSIQFQETQYF	TGTGCCAGCAGTTACTCGATTCAGTTCCAAGAGACCCAGTACTTC
TRBV9	NA	TRBJ1-1	TRBD1	CASSAGQGVTEAFF	TGTGCCAGCAGCGCAGGACAGGGTGTGACTGAAGCTTTCTTT
TRBV21-1	NA	TRBJ2-3	NA	CASTLKRTQDTQYF	TGTGCCAGCACCTTAAAACGGACTCAAGATACGCAGTATTTT
TRBV25-1	few	TRBJ1-1	NA	CASSEYPLTVTEAFF	TGTGCCAGCAGTGAATATCCCTTGACGGTCACTGAAGCTTTCTTT
TRBV13	NA	TRBJ2-7	NA	CASSFGDRQQYF	TGTGCCAGCAGCTTTGGAGACCGACAGCAGTACTTC
TRBV2	NA	TRBJ1-2	TRBD1	CASATGQGRIRNYGYTF	TGTGCCAGCGCAACGGGACAGGGAAGGATTAGGAACTATGGCTACACCTTC
TRBV30	NA	TRBJ2-4	NA	CAWSSGFDKNIQYF	TGTGCCTGGAGTTCGGGTTTTGACAAAAACATTCAGTACTTC
TRBV30	few	TRBJ1-1	NA	CAWSVMPAAPREAFF	TGTGCCTGGAGTGTCATGCCCGCCGCCCCGCGGGAAGCTTTCTTT
TRBV18	NA	TRBJ2-7	NA	CASSPRGAAYEQYF	TGTGCCAGCTCACCACGGGGAGCGGCCTACGAGCAGTACTTC
TRBV6-1	NA	TRBJ1-2	TRBD1	CASSEGTGNGYTF	TGTGCCAGCAGTGAAGGGACAGGGAATGGCTACACCTTC
TRBV13	NA	TRBJ2-2	NA	CASSSGNTGELFF	TGTGCCAGCAGCTCAGGGAACACCGGGGAGCTGTTTTTT
TRBV7-2	NA	TRBJ1-2	NA	CASSAIQDRNYGYTF	TGTGCCAGCTCGGCAATCCAGGACAGAAACTATGGCTACACCTTC
TRBV29-1	NA	TRBJ1-1	NA	CSVGFTEAFF	TGCAGCGTTGGGTTTACTGAAGCTTTCTTT
TRBV15	NA	TRBJ2-5	TRBD2	CATGKGLEETQYF	TGTGCCACCGGGAAGGGACTAGAAGAGACCCAGTACTTC
TRBV10-3	NA	TRBJ2-1	TRBD2	CAIASTTSGGPGEQFF	TGTGCCATCGCCTCTACGACTAGCGGGGGCCCGGGTGAGCAGTTCTTC
TRBV30	NA	TRBJ1-6	TRBD1	CASKGDSIPSPLHF	TGTGCCTCAAAGGGGGACAGTATTCCTTCACCCCTCCACTTT
TRBV29-1	few	TRBJ1-4	NA	CSVLGVGEKLFF	TGCAGCGTTTTGGGGGTCGGTGAAAAACTGTTTTTT
TRBV30	NA	TRBJ1-2	NA	CACDRSYGYTF	TGTGCCTGCGACAGGTCATATGGCTACACCTTC
TRBV30	NA	TRBJ1-4	NA	CAWSSGLNEKLFF	TGTGCCTGGAGTTCAGGTTTAAATGAAAAACTGTTTTTT
TRBV29-1	NA	TRBJ2-7	NA	CSVSTGTGYEQYF	TGCAGCGTCTCAACCGGGACCGGCTACGAGCAGTACTTC
TRBV5-1	once	TRBJ1-1	NA	CASRVSGADTEAFF	TGCGCCAGCAGGGTTTCCGGGGCAGACACTGAAGCTTTCTTT
TRBV5-4	NA	TRBJ2-3	NA	CASTLGGQTDTQYF	TGTGCCAGCACCCTCGGGGGGCAGACAGATACGCAGTATTTT
TRBV7-2	NA	TRBJ1-6	NA	CASSQDINSPLHF	TGTGCCAGCAGCCAAGATATTAATTCACCCCTCCACTTT